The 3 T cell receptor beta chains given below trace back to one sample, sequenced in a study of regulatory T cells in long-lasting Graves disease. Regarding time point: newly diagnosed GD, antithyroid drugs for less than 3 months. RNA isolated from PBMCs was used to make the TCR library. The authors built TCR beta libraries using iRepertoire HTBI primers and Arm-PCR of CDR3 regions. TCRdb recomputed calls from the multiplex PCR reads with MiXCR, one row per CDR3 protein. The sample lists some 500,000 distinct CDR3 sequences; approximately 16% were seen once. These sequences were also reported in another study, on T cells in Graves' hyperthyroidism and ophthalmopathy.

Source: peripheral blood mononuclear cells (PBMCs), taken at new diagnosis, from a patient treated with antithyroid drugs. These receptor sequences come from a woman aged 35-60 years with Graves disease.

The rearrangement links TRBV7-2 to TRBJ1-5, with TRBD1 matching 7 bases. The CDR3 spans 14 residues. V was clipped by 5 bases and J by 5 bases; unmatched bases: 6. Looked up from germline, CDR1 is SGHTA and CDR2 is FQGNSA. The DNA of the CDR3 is TGTGCCAGCAGCAGACAGGGCCTTCATCAGCCCCAGCATTTT. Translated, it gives CASSRQGLHQPQHF.

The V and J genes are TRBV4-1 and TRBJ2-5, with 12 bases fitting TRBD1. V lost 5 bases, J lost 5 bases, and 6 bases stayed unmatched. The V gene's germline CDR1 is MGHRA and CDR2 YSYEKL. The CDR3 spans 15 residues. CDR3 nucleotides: TGCGCCAGCAGCGGGGACAGGGGGCAGGGTGAGACCCAGTACTTC. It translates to CASSGDRGQGETQYF.

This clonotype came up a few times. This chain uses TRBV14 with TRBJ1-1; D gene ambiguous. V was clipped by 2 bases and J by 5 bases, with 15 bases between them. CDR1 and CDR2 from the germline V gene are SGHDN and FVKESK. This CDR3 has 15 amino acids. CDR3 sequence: CASSQSRVVGTEAFF. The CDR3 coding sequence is TGTGCCAGCAGCCAATCCCGGGTTGTTGGGACTGAAGCTTTCTTT.